Listed below are T cell receptor beta chains from one sample, sequenced in a study of T cell changes during pregnancy in multiple sclerosis. Assay: immunoSEQ multiplex PCR; the TCRdb copy retains only in-frame clones and omits some. This sample has over 45,000 clones; 80% to 90% occur once, and the top ten carry around 0.38%. Sequencing used CD4+ T cells from peripheral blood mononuclear cells, obtained in the third trimester of pregnancy. These receptors were collected from a female donor with multiple sclerosis, enrolled in a pregnancy study. Both conserved end residues are part of each CDR3. The D gene is left open where the match is weak. Where a row states a size, it is once, few, many or the class of an expanded clone; other rows omit it.

D gene: .; CDR3 length: 14; clone size: .; J gene: TRBJ2-1; V gene: TRBV11-3; CDR3 DNA: TGTGCCAGCAGCGACCCCGCCCTGGCGGCGGAGCAGTTCTTC; CDR3 protein: CASSDPALAAEQFF
D gene: .; CDR3 length: 15; clone size: .; J gene: TRBJ2-5; V gene: TRBV5-1; CDR3 DNA: TGCGCCAGCAGCTTCCTCGGGACTTCGCAAGAGACCCAGTACTTC; CDR3 protein: CASSFLGTSQETQYF
D gene: .; CDR3 length: 12; clone size: .; J gene: TRBJ2-7; V gene: TRBV5-1; CDR3 DNA: TGCGCCAGCAGCTTGGGACAGACCGAGCAGTACTTC; CDR3 protein: CASSLGQTEQYF
D gene: .; CDR3 length: 15; clone size: .; J gene: TRBJ2-7; V gene: TRBV4-1; CDR3 DNA: TGCGCCAGCAACCCGGGGGTTAGCTATGATTACGAGCAGTACTTC; CDR3 protein: CASNPGVSYDYEQYF
D gene: .; CDR3 length: 18; clone size: .; J gene: TRBJ2-2; V gene: TRBV5-1; CDR3 DNA: TGCGCCAGCAGCTTGGCTTCCGGGACTCAATATAAAGAGCGGGAGCTGTTTTTT; CDR3 protein: CASSLASGTQYKERELFF
D gene: .; CDR3 length: 12; clone size: .; J gene: TRBJ1-2; V gene: TRBV7-2; CDR3 DNA: TGTGCCAGCAGTCCCGACAGATCGGCCTACACCTTC; CDR3 protein: CASSPDRSAYTF
D gene: .; CDR3 length: 12; clone size: .; J gene: TRBJ2-1; V gene: TRBV9; CDR3 DNA: TGTGCCAGCAGCGGCCGGGACAATGAGCAGTTCTTC; CDR3 protein: CASSGRDNEQFF
D gene: TRBD1; CDR3 length: 16; clone size: .; J gene: TRBJ1-3; V gene: TRBV18; CDR3 DNA: TGTGCCAGCTCACCACCCCGGGACAGGGGACGAAACACCATATATTTT; CDR3 protein: CASSPPRDRGRNTIYF
D gene: TRBD1; CDR3 length: 14; clone size: .; J gene: TRBJ1-6; V gene: TRBV7-2; CDR3 DNA: TGTGCCAGCAGCTTGACAGGGGATAATTCACCCCTCCACTTT; CDR3 protein: CASSLTGDNSPLHF
D gene: TRBD2; CDR3 length: 14; clone size: .; J gene: TRBJ2-3; V gene: TRBV9; CDR3 DNA: TGTGCCAGCAGCGGTCCGGGGGGGCGTGATACGCAGTATTTT; CDR3 protein: CASSGPGGRDTQYF
D gene: .; CDR3 length: 14; clone size: .; J gene: TRBJ2-5; V gene: TRBV7-2; CDR3 DNA: TGTGCCAGCAGCCGCGGGACAGTACAAGAGACCCAGTACTTC; CDR3 protein: CASSRGTVQETQYF
D gene: TRBD2; CDR3 length: 14; clone size: once; J gene: TRBJ2-3; V gene: TRBV6-6; CDR3 DNA: TGTGCCAGCAGTTACCCCCTAGCGGCAGATACGCAGTATTTT; CDR3 protein: CASSYPLAADTQYF
D gene: .; CDR3 length: 18; clone size: few; J gene: TRBJ1-3; V gene: TRBV4-1; CDR3 DNA: TGCGCCAGCAGCCAAGATAGTAACGGGTTTGGTCGAGGAAACACCATATATTTT; CDR3 protein: CASSQDSNGFGRGNTIYF
D gene: .; CDR3 length: 12; clone size: .; J gene: TRBJ2-3; V gene: TRBV5-1; CDR3 DNA: TGCGCCAGCAGCTGGGGGCAGGGAGCGCAGTATTTT; CDR3 protein: CASSWGQGAQYF
D gene: TRBD2; CDR3 length: 13; clone size: .; J gene: TRBJ2-1; V gene: TRBV10-3; CDR3 DNA: TGTGCCATCCCAGGGCCGGGGGGCAATGAGCAGTTCTTC; CDR3 protein: CAIPGPGGNEQFF
D gene: .; CDR3 length: 16; clone size: .; J gene: TRBJ2-3; V gene: TRBV7-2; CDR3 DNA: TGTGCCAGCAGCTCCGATGGGCAGACTACCGCAGATACGCAGTATTTT; CDR3 protein: CASSSDGQTTADTQYF
D gene: TRBD2; CDR3 length: 17; clone size: .; J gene: TRBJ2-3; V gene: TRBV30; CDR3 DNA: TGTGCCTGGAGAGGGCTAGCGGGGGGGCCGGTCACAGATACGCAGTATTTT; CDR3 protein: CAWRGLAGGPVTDTQYF